Here is one T cell receptor beta chain with its context. The antigen it binds to is not known. This specimen's time point label, per the study, means: baseline before first vaccination. Vaccinee samples came from UK trials COV001 and COV002, including a single-blind randomized controlled phase 2/3 trial of AZD1222 (ChAdOx1 nCoV-19) in healthy adults. For TCRbeta chain sequencing, PBMC samples from trial participants were taken at day 0 and at day 28 after the second dose. From cysteine to phenylalanine, the CDR3 is 17 amino acids long. The DNA shown is the 51-base CDR3, in frame from base 1. From the germline V gene (reference sequence), CDR1 is LGHDT and CDR2 is YNNKEL. V ends up 5 bases short and J 4 bases short, with an unmatched junction base count of 6. The CDR3 regions of human TCRbeta chains were analyzed by immunosequencing. Processing in the source paper ran as follows. Repertoire TCRs were matched against a reference library of SARS-CoV-2-specific TCRs generated with the MIRA antigen-specificity platform. Breadth was defined as the fraction of unique TCRs that were SARS-CoV-2-associated, and depth was defined as the fraction of total T cells that were SARS-CoV-2-associated. Using the MIRA data, each spike-specific TCR was mapped to the spike region that the TCR reacts to and placed in a CD4 or CD8 class. Log10-transformed breadth and depth values were compared by one-way ANOVA with Sidak's multiple comparisons tests. TCRdb provides this immuneACCESS table in a form limited to in-frame rearrangements. Some clones are lacking; in checked studies, under half of them reflect an unresolved V gene, and why the rest are absent is not known. Clonal size and the V and J genes are those of that table, whereas D and trimming came from the DNA. The sample table records about 140,000 clones. 2% to 2.5% of the sample lies in the top ten.

This sample is part of a study of T cell responses to AZD1222 COVID-19 vaccine (dated by TCRdb to the early 2020s). Context from the whole study: A total of more than 230 trial participants underwent TCR sequencing, of whom roughly 210 received two doses of AZD1222 and some 26 received two doses of the MenACWY control vaccine. Trial participants were enrolled by age into subgroups of 18-55, 56-69 and 70-plus years, and roughly 160, 29 and 62 TCR-sequenced participants, respectively, were included in these subgroups. Results and caveats for the whole study, not just this receptor: In the small 56-69-year group, the increase in depth fell short of significance, most likely because of low power. Reportedly, almost half of the unique spike-specific TCRs recognized epitopes lying outside the regions that are mutated in the B.1.351 and B.1.1.7 variants. Participants were mostly white British and included more females than males, and it was suggested by the authors that clonal diversity may have been underestimated. After two AZD1222 doses, both the breadth and the depth of spike-specific TCRs were significantly higher than at day 0 and than in MenACWY recipients. Conclusions about previously exposed vaccinees are limited because only 5 or 6 AZD1222 recipients were SARS-CoV-2 seropositive at baseline. The vaccine-associated CD4 TCRs covered the entire spike protein, and the dominant responses fell in regions 160-218 and 743-854. Because no day 14 peak-response samples were available, repertoires were characterized only after the peak T cell response.

This receptor was obtained from an adult in good health. The chain was built from TRBV3-1 (or the pseudogene TRBV3-2) and TRBJ2-1, with 15 central nucleotides matching TRBD2. The material sequenced was peripheral blood. The DNA sequence is as follows: TGTGCCAGCAGCTGGACTAGCGGGGGGGCCGCTTACAATGAGCAGTTCTTC. Its coded protein is CASSWTSGGAAYNEQFF.